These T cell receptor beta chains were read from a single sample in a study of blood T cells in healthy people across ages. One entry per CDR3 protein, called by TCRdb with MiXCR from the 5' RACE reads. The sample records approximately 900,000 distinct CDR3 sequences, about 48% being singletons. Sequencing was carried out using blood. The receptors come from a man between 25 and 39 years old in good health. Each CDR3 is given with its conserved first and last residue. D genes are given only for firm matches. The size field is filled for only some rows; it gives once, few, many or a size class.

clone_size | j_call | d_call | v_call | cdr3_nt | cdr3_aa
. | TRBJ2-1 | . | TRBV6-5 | TGTGCCAGCAGTTACTCGGAGGCCAGCTCCTACAATGAGCAGTTCTTC | CASSYSEASSYNEQFF
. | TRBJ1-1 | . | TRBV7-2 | TGTGCCAGCAGCTCACCTGATCGGGGGGCGGCTTTCTTT | CASSSPDRGAAFF
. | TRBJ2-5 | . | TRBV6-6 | TGTGCCAGCAGTTATCTGGGAGACCCCTCCAGGGACCAGTACTTC | CASSYLGDPSRDQYF
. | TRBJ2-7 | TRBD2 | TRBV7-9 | TGTGCCAGCAGCCCACACGGGACTAGCAACGAGCAGTACTTC | CASSPHGTSNEQYF
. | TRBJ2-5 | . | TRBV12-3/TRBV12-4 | TGTGCCAGCAGTTTAGTAGACGGGGGATTCCAAGAGACCCAGTACTTC | CASSLVDGGFQETQYF
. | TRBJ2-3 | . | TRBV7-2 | TGTGCCAGCAGCTTAGCCTACGGTGGGACCCGAGATACGCAGTATTTT | CASSLAYGGTRDTQYF
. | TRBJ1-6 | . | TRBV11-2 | TGTGCCAGCAGCCAACAGTATTCACCCCTCCACTTT | CASSQQYSPLHF
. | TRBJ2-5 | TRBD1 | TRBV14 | TGTGCCAGCAGCCAAGATAAGGGACAGTTGTCCTACAATGAGCAGTACTTC | CASSQDKGQLSYNEQYF
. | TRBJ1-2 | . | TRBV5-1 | TGCGCCAGCAGTTATGACAGGTTGGGCTACACCTTC | CASSYDRLGYTF
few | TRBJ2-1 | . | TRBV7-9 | TGTGCCAGCAGCTTACGACATGAGGGTAACAATGAGCAGTTCTTC | CASSLRHEGNNEQFF
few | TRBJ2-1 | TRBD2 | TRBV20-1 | TGCAGTGCTAGAATCAGGCGGGGGTACAATGAGCAGTTCTTC | CSARIRRGYNEQFF
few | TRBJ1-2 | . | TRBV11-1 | TGTGCCAGCAGCTTAGAAGGGACGACGGAGTATGGCTACACCTTC | CASSLEGTTEYGYTF
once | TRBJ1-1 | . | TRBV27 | TGTGCCAGCAGTCGAGGACAGTCAATAACGGCTTTCTTT | CASSRGQSITAFF
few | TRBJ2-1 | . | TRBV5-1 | TGCGCCAGCAGCTCAGACGGCGGCTCCTACAATGAGCAGTTCTTC | CASSSDGGSYNEQFF
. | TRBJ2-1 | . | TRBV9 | TGTGCCAGCACCGCAGGGAAGGGTGAGCAGTTCTTC | CASTAGKGEQFF
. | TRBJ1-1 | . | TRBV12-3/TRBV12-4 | TGTGCCAGCAGTTTCGATGTGGGTACTGAAGCTTTCTTT | CASSFDVGTEAFF
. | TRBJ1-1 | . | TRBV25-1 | TGTGCCAGCAGTGAATCCATGGGGCTCTGGGACACTGAAGCTTTCTTT | CASSESMGLWDTEAFF
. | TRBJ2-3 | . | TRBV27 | TGTGCCAGCAGCAGCAAAACCACAGATACGCAGTATTTT | CASSSKTTDTQYF
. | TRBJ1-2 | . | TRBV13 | TGTGCCAGCAGCCTCGTCACCCGGGACGGAAATTTTTATGGCTACACCTTC | CASSLVTRDGNFYGYTF
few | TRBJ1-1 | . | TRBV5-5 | TGTGCCAGCAGCGATAGAGTCATGAACACTGAAGCTTTCTTT | CASSDRVMNTEAFF
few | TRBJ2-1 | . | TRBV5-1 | TGCGCCAGCACCGCACAGGGCAATGAGCAGTTCTTC | CASTAQGNEQFF
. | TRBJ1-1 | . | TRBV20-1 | TGCAGTGCTCCAGGGGCCCTGAACACTGAAGCTTTCTTT | CSAPGALNTEAFF
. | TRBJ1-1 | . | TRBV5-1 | TGCGCCAGCAGCTTGGAAAGGGTGAACACTGAAGCTTTCTTT | CASSLERVNTEAFF
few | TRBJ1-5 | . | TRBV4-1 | TGCGCCAGCAGCCAAGACGGGCGGCAGCCCCAGCATTTT | CASSQDGRQPQHF
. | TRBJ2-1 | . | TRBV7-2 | TGTGCCAGCAGCTTTCCGGGCTCCTACAATGAGCGGTTCTTC | CASSFPGSYNERFF
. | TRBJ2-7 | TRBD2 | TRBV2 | TGTGCCAGCAGTGGGCGGGGGGGCCCCGGAGGGTTCGACGAGCAGTACTTC | CASSGRGGPGGFDEQYF